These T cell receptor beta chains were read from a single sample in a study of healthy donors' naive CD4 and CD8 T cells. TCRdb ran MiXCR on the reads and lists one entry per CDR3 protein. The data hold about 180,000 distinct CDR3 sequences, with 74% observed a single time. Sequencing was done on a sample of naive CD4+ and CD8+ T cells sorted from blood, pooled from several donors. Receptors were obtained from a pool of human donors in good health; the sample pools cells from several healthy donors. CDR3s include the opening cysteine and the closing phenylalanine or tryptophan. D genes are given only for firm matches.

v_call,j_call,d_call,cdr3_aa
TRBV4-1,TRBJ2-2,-,CASSQASQGNTGELFF
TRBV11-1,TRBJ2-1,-,CASSPAFSGRSSYNEQFF
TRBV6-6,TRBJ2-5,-,CASSSEGETQYF
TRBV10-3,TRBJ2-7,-,CAISAAVGSYEQYF
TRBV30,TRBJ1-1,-,CAWSVRLEAFF
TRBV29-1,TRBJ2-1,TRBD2,CSVPSGRSHHNEQFF
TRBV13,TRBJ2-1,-,CASSRGAGIEQFF
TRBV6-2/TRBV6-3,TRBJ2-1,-,CASSWGGNNEQFF
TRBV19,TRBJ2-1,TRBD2,CASSIGGLAGGNEQFF
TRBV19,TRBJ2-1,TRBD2,CASSNRLALGYNEQFF
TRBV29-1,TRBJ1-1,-,CSIPDRAMNTEAFF
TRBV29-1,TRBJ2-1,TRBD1,CSVDGLQGVSYNEQFF
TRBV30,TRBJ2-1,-,CAWSAGTSYNEQFF
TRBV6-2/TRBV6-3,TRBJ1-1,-,CASSSKQGMNTEAFF
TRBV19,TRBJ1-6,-,CAILGRASSYNSPLHF
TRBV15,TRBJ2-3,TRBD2,CATSRGLAGSTDTQYF
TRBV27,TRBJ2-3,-,CASSFGFTDTQYF
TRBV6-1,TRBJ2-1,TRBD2,CASSGVAGASYNEQFF
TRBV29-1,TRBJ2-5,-,CSVPASSAETQYF
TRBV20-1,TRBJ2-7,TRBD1,CSASRGDRAYEQYF
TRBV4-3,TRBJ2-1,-,CASSQVRGGSYNEQFF
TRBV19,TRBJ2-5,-,CATGLSRRETQYF
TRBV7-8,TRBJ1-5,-,CASSPNGRNQPQHF
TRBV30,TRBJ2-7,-,CAWSDAGAYEQYF
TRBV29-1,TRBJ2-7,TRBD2,CSVEHPASGRGYEQYF
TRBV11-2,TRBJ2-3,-,CASSPHPTDTQYF
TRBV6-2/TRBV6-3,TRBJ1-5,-,CASSYSTGQPQHF
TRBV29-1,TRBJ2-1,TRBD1,CSGDRANNEQFF
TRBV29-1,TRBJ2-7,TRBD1,CSVDGTDSYEQYF
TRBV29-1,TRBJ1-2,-,CSVDGQYGYTF
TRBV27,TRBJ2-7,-,CASSSFGDEQYF
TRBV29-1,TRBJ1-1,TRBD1,CSVEGGDTEAFF
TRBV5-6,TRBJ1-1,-,CASSPNTANTEAFF
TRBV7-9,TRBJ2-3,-,CASSLAETRSTDTQYF
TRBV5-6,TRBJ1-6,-,CASSLQSSAGNSPLHF
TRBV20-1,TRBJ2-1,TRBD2,CSASLAGGHEQFF
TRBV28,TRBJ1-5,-,CASSFLLGGGNQPQHF
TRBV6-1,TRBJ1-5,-,CASSEVTQHF
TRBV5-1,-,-,CASSESVVLDEQFF